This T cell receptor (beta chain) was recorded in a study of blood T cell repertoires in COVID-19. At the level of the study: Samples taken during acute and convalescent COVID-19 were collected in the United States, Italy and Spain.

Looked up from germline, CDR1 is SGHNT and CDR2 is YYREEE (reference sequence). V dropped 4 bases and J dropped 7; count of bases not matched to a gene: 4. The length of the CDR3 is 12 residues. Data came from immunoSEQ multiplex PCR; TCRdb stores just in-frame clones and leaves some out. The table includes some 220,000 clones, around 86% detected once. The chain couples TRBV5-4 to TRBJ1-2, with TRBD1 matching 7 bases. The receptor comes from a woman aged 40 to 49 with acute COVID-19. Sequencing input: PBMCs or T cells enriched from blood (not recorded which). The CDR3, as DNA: TGTGCCAGCAGCCAGGGGGTCGGTGGCTACACCTTC. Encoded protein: CASSQGVGGYTF.